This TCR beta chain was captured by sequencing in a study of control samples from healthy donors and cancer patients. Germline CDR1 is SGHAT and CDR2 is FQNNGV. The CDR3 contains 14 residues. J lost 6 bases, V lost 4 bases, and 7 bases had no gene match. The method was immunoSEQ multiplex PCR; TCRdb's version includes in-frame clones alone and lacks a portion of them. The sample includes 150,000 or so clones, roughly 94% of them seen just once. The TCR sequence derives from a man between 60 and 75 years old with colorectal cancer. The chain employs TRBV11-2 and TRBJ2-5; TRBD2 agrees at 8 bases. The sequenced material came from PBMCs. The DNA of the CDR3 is TGTGCCAGCAGCTCCGGGGGGGCTAGCCAGACCCAGTACTTC. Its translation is CASSSGGASQTQYF.